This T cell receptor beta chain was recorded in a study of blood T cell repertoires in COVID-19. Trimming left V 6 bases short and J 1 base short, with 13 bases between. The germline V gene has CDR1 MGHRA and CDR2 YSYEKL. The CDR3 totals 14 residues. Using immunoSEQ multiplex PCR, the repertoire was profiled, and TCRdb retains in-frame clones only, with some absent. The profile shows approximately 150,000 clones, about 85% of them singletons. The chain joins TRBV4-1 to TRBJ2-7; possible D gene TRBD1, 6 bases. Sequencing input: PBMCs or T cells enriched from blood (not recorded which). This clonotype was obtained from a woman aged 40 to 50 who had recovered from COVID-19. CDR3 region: CASSPGANSYEQYF. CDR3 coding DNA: TGCGCCAGCAGTCCAGGGGCCAATTCCTACGAGCAGTACTTC.